A selection of T cell receptor beta chains follows, all from one sample in a study of cytomegalovirus exposure and HLA in healthy donors. Measured with immunoSEQ multiplex PCR; TCRdb has only the in-frame clones, and not every one. The sample records under 150,000 clones, about 78% being singletons. Source material: PBMCs. The receptors here all came from a human donor in good health. Each CDR3 is given without its conserved first and last residue.

>TRBJ1-2|TRBV4-1
ASSPQGAQANYGYT
>TRBJ2-7|TRBV19
ASREIGQGAYEQY
>TRBJ1-3|TRBV25-1
ASSEYMSSGNTIY
>TRBJ2-7|TRBV2
ASSIAGLYEQY
>TRBJ2-3|TRBV5-1
ASQASGRFTDTQY
>TRBJ2-1|TRBV25-1
ASSPGAPQGNEQF
>TRBJ2-1|TRBV15
ATQAGGLSNEQF
>TRBJ2-1|TRBV11-3
ASSLGRANNEQF
>TRBJ1-2|TRBV30
AWVGRGYANYGYT
>TRBJ2-4|TRBV25-1
ASSEAGPGDIQY
>TRBJ2-4|TRBV7-3
ASRIRGGSKNIQY
>TRBJ2-5|TRBV9
ASSLAGGVRETQY
>TRBJ1-1|TRBV4-3
ASSQYRANTEAF
>TRBJ1-1|TRBV15
ATSRDTLNTEAF
>TRBJ2-1|TRBV7-8
ASSLGTGGSYNEQF
>TRBJ2-7|TRBV6-6
ASSSWDRERAYEQY
>TRBJ1-1|TRBV25-1
ASSDWAGQDEAF
>TRBJ2-7|TRBV27
ASTFYEQY
>TRBJ1-2|TRBV28
ASSSRRRGANYGYT
>TRBJ2-7|TRBV7-2
ASSLEIQSYEQY
>TRBJ1-5|TRBV28
ASRQGFSNQPQH
>TRBJ1-5|TRBV18
ASSPPVRGSNQPQH
>TRBJ1-3|TRBV30
AWIRGGSSGNTIY
>TRBJ2-5|TRBV9
ASSGGGVGQETQY
>TRBJ2-1|TRBV6-5
ASRAGGSYNEQF
>TRBJ1-2|TRBV29-1
SVEDRVGTGVLGYT
>TRBJ2-3|TRBV6-1
ASSATSGGLSTDTQY
>TRBJ2-5|TRBV5-4
ASSWTGGPETQY
>TRBJ1-4|TRBV29-1
SVEAGRSGKLF
>TRBJ2-7|TRBV14
ASSPRTGPTDEQY
>TRBJ2-1|TRBV28
ASSLPGRQF
>TRBJ2-1|TRBV5-6
ASSLGQGAYNEQF
>TRBJ1-5|TRBV19
ASRGTGYGPQH
>TRBJ1-2|TRBV15
ATSRSGQGANGYT
>TRBJ1-5|TRBV4-3
ASSPDRGYNQPQH
>TRBJ1-2|TRBV5-8
ASSLAGGYGYT
>TRBJ1-3|TRBV5-1
ASSLFGPGGGNTIY
>TRBJ2-1|TRBV9
ASSSNPGLAGYNEQF
>TRBJ2-2|TRBV7-8
ASTKEGWGELF